What follows are 19 T cell receptor beta chains derived from one specimen sequenced in a study of blood T cell repertoires in COVID-19. Libraries were prepared by immunoSEQ multiplex PCR; TCRdb keeps only in-frame clonotypes and omits some of them. The sample includes approximately 300,000 clones, 80% to 95% of them seen just once. Source material: PBMCs or T cells enriched from blood (not recorded which). These receptor sequences come from a young woman who had recovered from COVID-19.

The rearrangement links TRBV27 to TRBJ2-1; TRBD2 matches at 10 bases. Germline V gene data show CDR1 as MNHEY and CDR2 as SMNVEV (reference sequence). With 5 bases clipped from V and 13 bases from J, the junction kept 8 bases outside the gene matches. CDR3 length: 13 residues. CDR3 DNA sequence: TGTGCCAGCAGTATATTCACTAGCGGGAATCAGTTCTTC. It specifies CASSIFTSGNQFF.

The chain links TRBV28 to TRBJ1-5; TRBD1 aligns across 7 bases. This CDR3 is 14 amino acids long. V lost 6 bases and J lost 6; bases outside the gene matches: 8. Germline values: CDR1 MDHEN, CDR2 SYDVKM. The CDR3 spells CASRWTGSGQPQHF. CDR3 DNA sequence: TGTGCCAGCAGGTGGACAGGCTCGGGTCAGCCCCAGCATTTT.

The rearrangement uses TRBV15 and TRBJ1-2; 7 bases align to TRBD1. Germline values: CDR1 LNHNV, CDR2 YYDKDF (reference sequence). CDR3 length: 13 amino acids. With 5 bases clipped from V and 4 bases from J, the junction kept 4 bases outside the gene matches. The CDR3 coding sequence is TGTGCCACCAGCCTGGACAGGTCCTATGGCTACACCTTC. Amino acid sequence: CATSLDRSYGYTF.

This chain joins TRBV5-1 and TRBJ2-3; D not certain. V lost 4 bases, J lost 6 bases, and 15 bases lay in between. The CDR3 consists of 14 residues. Germline V CDR1 and CDR2: SGHRS, YFSETQ. The CDR3 loop reads CASSPPSPGDTQYF. The CDR3 nucleotides are TGCGCCAGCAGCCCCCCGTCGCCCGGGGATACGCAGTATTTT.

This rearrangement joins TRBV3-1 (or the pseudogene TRBV3-2) to TRBJ1-1, with 9 bases fitting TRBD1. The junction had 12 bases not matched to a gene; V was cut back by 6 bases and J by 10 bases. Germline V gives CDR1 LGHDT, CDR2 YNNKEL (reference sequence). The CDR3 extends over 14 amino acids. The CDR3: CASSHHASGQGAFF. CDR3 DNA: TGTGCCAGCAGTCACCATGCCTCGGGACAGGGAGCTTTCTTT.

The gene calls are TRBV7-3 and TRBJ2-1; 10 bases agree with TRBD2. V lost 3 bases, J lost 6 bases, and 2 bases stayed unmatched. This CDR3 comprises 14 residues. CDR1 and CDR2 from the germline V gene are SGHTA and FQGTGA. For the CDR3, the DNA is TGTGCCAGCAGCTTTGGGACTAGCGCCAATGAGCAGTTCTTC. This gives the protein CASSFGTSANEQFF.

This chain connects TRBV30 to TRBJ1-1, with D perhaps TRBD1 (5 bases). Germline V gene lookup returns CDR1 GTSNPN and CDR2 SVGIG (reference sequence). Trimming pared 3 bases from V and 5 bases from J, leaving 16 bases between. This CDR3 is 14 amino acids long. The CDR3 DNA reads TGTGCCTGGAGGGCCCCTGGGGGGTGGACTGAAGCTTTCTTT. This codes for CAWRAPGGWTEAFF. The entire variable domain, with the rest obtained from reference TRBV30 and TRBJ1-1, is as follows: SQTIHQWPATLVQPVGSPLSLECTVEGTSNPNLYWYRQAAGRGLQLLFYSVGIGQISSEVPQNLSASRPQDRQFILSSKKLLLSDSGFYLCAWRAPGGWTEAFFGQGTRLTVV.

The chain employs TRBV12-5 and TRBJ1-5; 7 bases fit TRBD1. The CDR3 contains 18 residues. Looked up from germline, CDR1 is LGHNT and CDR2 is FRNRAP. Losses at the gene ends were 6 bases for V and 0 bases for J; bases not matched to a gene: 14. As DNA, the CDR3 is TGTGCTAGTGGCCCCGGGACAGCGATGAGGTATAGCAATCAGCCCCAGCATTTT. This encodes CASGPGTAMRYSNQPQHF.

V gene TRBV11-3 combines with J gene TRBJ2-2, with D possibly TRBD1 on 5 matching bases. Between the trimmed V and J ends, which lost 1 base and 0 bases, there was a span of 9 bases. This CDR3 region has 16 residues. Germline CDR1 SGHNT, CDR2 YENEEA. The CDR3 spells CASSLAGWANTGELFF. The CDR3 nucleotides are TGTGCCAGCAGCTTAGCAGGGTGGGCGAACACCGGGGAGCTGTTTTTT.

The rearrangement joins TRBV5-8 to TRBJ2-7; 9 bases are shared with TRBD1. Germline V CDR1 and CDR2: SGHTS, YDEGEE. Trimming at V came to 7 bases and at J to 4 bases, leaving 6 bases not matched to a gene. The CDR3 length is 13 residues. CDR3 in DNA: TGTGCCAGCCGTCGGACAGGGGTATACGAGCAGTACTTC. The encoded protein is CASRRTGVYEQYF.

The V gene is TRBV6-2 or TRBV6-3, the J gene TRBJ1-2; unclear D gene. CDR1 and CDR2 (germline): MNHEY, SVGEGT. The CDR3 has 17 amino acids. Trimming cost V 6 bases and J 3 bases, with 23 bases left between them. CDR3 sequence: CASSPGGLKGLDYGYTF. The CDR3 DNA follows: TGTGCCAGCAGCCCCGGAGGGTTAAAGGGTCTGGACTATGGCTACACCTTC.

This chain uses TRBV15 with TRBJ1-4, with D hard to call. CDR1 is LNHNV, CDR2 YYDKDF, per germline (reference sequence). With 2 bases removed from V and 7 bases from J, the gap between germline ends came to 14 bases. The CDR3 loop spans 15 amino acids. The CDR3 loop is CATSRPQFRSEKLFF. The CDR3 DNA follows: TGTGCCACCAGCAGACCACAGTTCAGAAGTGAAAAACTGTTTTTT.

The rearrangement links TRBV4-2 to TRBJ1-6; D perhaps matches TRBD1 (6 bases). In germline, CDR1 is LGHNA, CDR2 YNFKEQ. V lost 0 bases and J 7 bases, leaving 10 bases between the germline ends. The CDR3 runs to 15 residues. The CDR3 sequence: CASSQDNRANSPLHF. DNA of the CDR3: TGTGCCAGCAGCCAAGATAACAGGGCCAATTCACCCCTCCACTTT.

The chain couples TRBV4-2 to TRBJ2-7; 8 bases align to TRBD2. CDR3 length equals 15 residues. CDR1 is LGHNA, CDR2 YNFKEQ, per germline. The junction had 5 bases not matched to a gene; V was cut back by 2 bases and J by 2 bases. CDR3 amino acids: CASSQTAGVAYEQYF. The CDR3 nucleotides are TGTGCCAGCAGCCAAACAGCGGGAGTGGCCTACGAGCAGTACTTC.

V usage is TRBV24-1 and J usage is TRBJ2-1; a possible D gene is TRBD1 (5 bases). Germline V lookup: CDR1 KGHDR, CDR2 SFDVKD. The CDR3 consists of 12 residues. Trimming took 4 bases from V and 10 from J, leaving 10 bases between them. The DNA for the CDR3 is TGTGCCACCAGTGAACCACAGGAAGAGCAGTTCTTC. The encoded protein is CATSEPQEEQFF.

This clone was seen a few times. The rearrangement joins TRBV7-9 to TRBJ2-1, with 10 positions matching TRBD2. V gave up 3 bases and J gave up 5 bases; unmatched junction bases: 4. The CDR3 loop spans 15 amino acids. Germline CDR1 reads SEHNR; CDR2 reads FQNEAQ (reference sequence). The CDR3 region is CASSFRTSGDNEQFF. As DNA, the CDR3 is TGTGCCAGCAGCTTTAGAACTAGCGGGGACAATGAGCAGTTCTTC.

J is TRBJ1-2 and V is TRBV29-1, with 10 bases aligning to TRBD1. The V segment lost 8 bases and the J segment 4 bases; nucleotides outside the gene matches: 7. The CDR3 is 13 residues long. Germline loops: CDR1 SQVTM, CDR2 ANQGSEA. CDR3 sequence reads: CSLRTGGSYGYTF. The CDR3 nucleotides read TGCAGCCTAAGGACAGGGGGAAGCTATGGCTACACCTTC.

The V gene is TRBV21-1, the J gene TRBJ1-5; no DNA check was done on the table's D call, TRBD1. TRBV21-1 has pseudogene status. The length of the CDR3 is 17 residues. The CDR3 region has the DNA TGTGCCAGCAGCACCCGACAGGGGCCTCACCCGAATCAGCCCCAGCATTTT. It encodes CASSTRQGPHPNQPQHF.

The chain is built from TRBV7-9 and TRBJ1-2; D ambiguous. This CDR3 contains 15 residues. Germline-derived CDR1 and CDR2 are SEHNR and FQNEAQ (reference sequence). Trimming took 5 bases from V and 1 from J, leaving 14 bases between them. The CDR3 is CASSPRRVVNYGYTF. The CDR3 region has the DNA TGTGCCAGCAGCCCCCGGAGGGTAGTTAACTATGGCTACACCTTC.